Sequencing of this T cell receptor beta chain was carried out in a study of cytomegalovirus exposure and HLA in healthy donors. This clone was recorded once. Primers included in the PCR were 60 Vbeta and 13 Jbeta primers. Data came from immunoSEQ multiplex PCR; TCRdb stores just in-frame clones and leaves some out. The table shows 55,000 to 85,000 clones, with about 60% occurring only once. The TCR sequence derives from a woman in her forties or fifties in good health and CMV-seronegative. Sequenced: PBMCs.

The CDR3: CASSFGTGPYGYTF. CDR3 DNA: TGTGCCAGCAGTTTCGGGACAGGGCCCTATGGCTACACCTTC. The gene calls are TRBV6-5 and TRBJ1-2; 9 nucleotides line up with TRBD1. Germline lookup yields CDR1 MNHEY and CDR2 SVGAGI. This CDR3 is built from 14 residues. The trim removed 4 bases at V and 4 bases at J, leaving 4 bases unmatched.